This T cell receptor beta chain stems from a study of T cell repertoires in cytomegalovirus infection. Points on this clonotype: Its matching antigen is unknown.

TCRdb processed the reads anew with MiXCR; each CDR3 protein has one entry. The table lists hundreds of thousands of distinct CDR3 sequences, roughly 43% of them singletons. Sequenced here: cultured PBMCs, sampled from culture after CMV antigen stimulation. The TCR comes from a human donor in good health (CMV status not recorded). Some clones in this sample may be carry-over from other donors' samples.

CDR3 amino acids: CASSRPDDTQYF. For the CDR3, the DNA is TGTGCCAGTAGTAGGCCTGATGATACGCAGTATTTT. The rearrangement links TRBV19 to TRBJ2-3; the D is unclear. This CDR3 has 12 residues. In germline, CDR1 is LNHDA, CDR2 SQIVND (reference sequence). The V end was cut by 4 bases, the J end by 6 bases, with 8 bases between.